These 29 T cell receptor beta chains share one sample of origin, sequenced in a study of CD8+ T cells in alopecia areata. As the sequencing template, cDNA was produced by extracting RNA and reverse transcribing it. Repertoires were generated with immunoSEQ multiplex PCR, while TCRdb's copy carries only in-frame clones and drops some. The sample lists 89,000 or so clones, roughly half occurring once. Sequenced input: NKG2D-high CD8+ T cells sorted from blood. Source of these receptors: a human donor with alopecia areata.

As regards this clone: Different DNA sequences within this sample yield the same CDR3. The chain links TRBV27 to TRBJ2-7, with D tentatively TRBD2 (5 bases). Germline V lookup: CDR1 MNHEY, CDR2 SMNVEV (reference sequence). V dropped 8 bases and J dropped 3 bases, with 8 bases sitting between them. This CDR3 spans 11 amino acids. The CDR3 is CASRTGYEQYF. CDR3 DNA sequence: TGTGCCAGCCGGACTGGCTACGAGCAGTACTTC.

The chain joins TRBV27 to TRBJ1-1; tentatively, D is TRBD1 (5 bases). Per the germline V gene, CDR1 is MNHEY and CDR2 is SMNVEV (reference sequence). Trimming cost V 0 bases and J 4 bases, with 12 bases left between them. The CDR3 is 15 residues long. CDR3 bases: TGTGCCAGCAGTTTATCCGCAGGGTTGGGCACTGAAGCTTTCTTT. Its protein product is CASSLSAGLGTEAFF.

The chain couples TRBV30 to TRBJ2-7; 12 bases map to TRBD2. The CDR3 length is 15 residues. J gave up 3 bases and V 2 bases, and 5 bases lay outside the gene matches. CDR1 is GTSNPN and CDR2 is SVGIG in the germline V gene (reference sequence). The CDR3 nucleotides are TGTGCCTGGAGTTTTCTAGCGGGAGGGGGCTACGAGCAGTACTTC. Its protein product is CAWSFLAGGGYEQYF.

This clone turned up a few times. Distinct nucleotide sequences in the sample also encode this CDR3. The rearrangement uses TRBV9 and TRBJ2-1; D not certain. Trimming took 3 bases from V and 6 from J, leaving 4 bases between them. The V gene's germline CDR1 is SGDLS and CDR2 YYNGEE. CDR3 length: 11 amino acids. The CDR3 spells CASSAGNEQFF. The CDR3 DNA reads TGTGCCAGCAGCGCGGGCAATGAGCAGTTCTTC.

The genes are TRBV11-2 and TRBJ2-1; D uncertain. Germline values: CDR1 SGHAT, CDR2 FQNNGV. Trimming pared 4 bases from V and 9 bases from J, leaving 7 bases between. The CDR3 is 11 residues long. The DNA of the CDR3 is TGTGCCAGCAGCTGGGGTACTGAGCAGTTCTTC. Amino acids: CASSWGTEQFF.

This chain uses TRBV7-2 with TRBJ2-1; D is unclear. The CDR3 runs to 12 residues. CDR1 is SGHTA, CDR2 FQGNSA, per germline. The germline V and J ends were trimmed by 5 bases and 12 bases, with 14 bases remaining between them. The CDR3 loop reads CASSDDLNAQFF. CDR3 DNA: TGTGCCAGCAGCGATGACTTAAACGCGCAGTTCTTC.

This chain connects TRBV7-9 to TRBJ2-3, with a weak D call TRBD2 (6 bases). Trimming shortened V by 7 bases and J by 5 bases, and 10 bases separated the two germline ends. This CDR3 region has 12 residues. The germline gives CDR1 SEHNR, CDR2 FQNEAQ (reference sequence). The CDR3 DNA reads as TGTGCCAGCACACCGGGGGTAGATACGCAGTATTTT. It encodes CASTPGVDTQYF.

J is TRBJ2-7 and V is TRBV6-5; D may be TRBD2 (6 bases). The V gene's germline CDR1 is MNHEY and CDR2 SVGAGI. The CDR3 has 13 residues. The V end lost 7 bases, the J end lost 3 bases, and 13 bases lay between the germline ends. In nucleotides, the CDR3 is TGTGCCAGCACAACGGGACTGAACTACGAGCAGTACTTC. Its protein product is CASTTGLNYEQYF.

The chain combines TRBV4-1 with TRBJ2-7; either TRBD1 or TRBD2 may fit D (5 bases each). With 1 base removed from V and 6 bases from J, the gap between germline ends came to 16 bases. CDR3 length equals 15 residues. Germline V gene lookup returns CDR1 MGHRA and CDR2 YSYEKL. The CDR3 nucleotides are TGCGCCAGCAGCCAAGTAAGGGACCAGGGCCTCGAGCAGTACTTC. Encoded protein: CASSQVRDQGLEQYF.

The chain links TRBV27 to TRBJ1-2; D remains ambiguous. CDR3 length: 14 residues. Between the trimmed V and J ends, which lost 4 bases and 8 bases, there was a span of 17 bases. Germline CDR1 MNHEY, CDR2 SMNVEV (reference sequence). CDR3: CASSSRWTGQGYTF. In nucleotides, the CDR3 is TGTGCCAGCAGTTCCCGGTGGACCGGGCAGGGCTACACCTTC.

The rearrangement links TRBV4-2 to TRBJ2-5, with a possible D match to TRBD2 (6 bases). CDR3 length: 15 residues. V was shortened by 0 bases and J by 4 bases, with 12 bases between the two germline ends. CDR1 is LGHNA and CDR2 is YNFKEQ in the germline V gene. CDR3 nucleotide sequence: TGTGCCAGCAGCCAAGAAGTGGGGGGTGCAGAGACCCAGTACTTC. Translated: CASSQEVGGAETQYF.

This sequence joins TRBV7-2 and TRBJ2-1; 11 bases fit TRBD2. CDR3 length: 17 residues. In germline, CDR1 is SGHTA, CDR2 FQGNSA. Trimming at V came to 1 base and at J to 8 bases, leaving 10 bases not matched to a gene. The CDR3 loop reads CASSLGASGGSPHEQFF. In nucleotides, the CDR3 is TGTGCCAGCAGCTTAGGGGCTAGCGGGGGGTCCCCCCATGAGCAGTTCTTC. Supplemented by reference TRBV7-2 and TRBJ2-1, the full variable domain reads GAGVSQSPSNKVTEKGKDVELRCDPISGHTALYWYRQSLGQGLEFLIYFQGNSAPDKSGLPSDRFSAERTGGSVSTLTIQRTQQEDSAVYLCASSLGASGGSPHEQFFGPGTRLTVL.

The V gene is TRBV5-1, the J gene TRBJ2-2, with D possibly TRBD1 on 5 matching bases. The CDR3 runs to 12 residues. Germline CDR1 is SGHRS and CDR2 is YFSETQ. V shed 4 bases and J shed 6 bases, with 7 bases lying between them. The CDR3 loop is CASSPRAGELFF. CDR3 bases: TGCGCCAGCAGCCCCAGGGCCGGGGAGCTGTTTTTT.

This clone was counted a few times. This rearrangement joins TRBV9 to TRBJ2-1, with 8 positions matching TRBD2. Germline CDR1 is SGDLS and CDR2 is YYNGEE. This CDR3 contains 17 residues. Losses at the gene ends were 3 bases for V and 8 bases for J; bases not matched to a gene: 16. CDR3 sequence: CASSDPPFPAGAHEQFF. The CDR3 DNA sequence: TGTGCCAGCAGCGACCCGCCTTTTCCAGCGGGAGCACATGAGCAGTTCTTC.

V gene TRBV7-9 combines with J gene TRBJ1-5; no clear D. The CDR3 spans 14 residues. CDR1 SEHNR and CDR2 FQNEAQ come from the germline V gene (reference sequence). V was trimmed by 5 bases and J by 3 bases, leaving 11 bases between them. In DNA, the CDR3 is TGTGCCAGCAGCCAAGGAGGGAACAATCAGCCCCAGCATTTT. This sequence encodes CASSQGGNNQPQHF.

The J gene is TRBJ1-1, the V gene TRBV4-1; possible D gene TRBD1, 5 bases. V lost 0 bases and J 6 bases, leaving 11 bases between the germline ends. The CDR3 consists of 14 residues. The germline gives CDR1 MGHRA, CDR2 YSYEKL. CDR3 coding DNA: TGCGCCAGCAGCCAAGACCCAGGGTTGCCTGAAGCTTTCTTT. Amino acid sequence: CASSQDPGLPEAFF.

The rearrangement links TRBV6-6 to TRBJ2-7; TRBD2 matches at 7 bases. Germline CDR1 MNHNY, CDR2 SVGAGI (reference sequence). V was pared by 2 bases and J by 5 bases, with 9 bases of the junction left unmatched. This CDR3 is built from 15 residues. DNA of the CDR3: TGTGCCAGCAGTTACCCTATGGGAGGGGACCACGAGCAGTACTTC. Amino acid sequence: CASSYPMGGDHEQYF.

The V and J genes are TRBV7-9 and TRBJ1-1; D gene ambiguous. This CDR3 is 13 amino acids long. Germline CDR1 and CDR2: SEHNR and FQNEAQ (reference sequence). The V gene lost 4 bases and the J gene lost 6 bases, with 12 bases spanning the gap. The CDR3, as DNA: TGTGCCAGCAGCTCTCCAAGGATGGCTGAAGCTTTCTTT. It is translated as CASSSPRMAEAFF.

This clone was detected a few times. The rearrangement uses TRBV14 and TRBJ2-1; possibly TRBD1 for D (7 bases). The germline gives CDR1 SGHDN, CDR2 FVKESK. There are 15 residues in the CDR3. Trimming took 6 bases from V and 6 from J, leaving 18 bases between them. This chain's CDR3 is CASSYQGGVFNEQFF. The DNA for the CDR3 is TGTGCCAGCAGTTACCAGGGGGGAGTGTTCAATGAGCAGTTCTTC.

The CDR3 sequence: CSVFGEDHYGYTF. DNA for the CDR3: TGCAGCGTCTTCGGGGAAGACCACTATGGCTACACCTTC. The chain couples TRBV29-1 to TRBJ1-2, with unresolved D. Germline CDR1 is SQVTM and CDR2 is ANQGSEA. V lost 6 bases and J lost 3, with 14 bases in between. The CDR3 consists of 13 residues.

This chain links TRBV5-6 with TRBJ2-1, with D perhaps matching TRBD1 or TRBD2 (5 bases each). The ends were cut back, 3 bases at V and 6 bases at J, with 10 bases in the middle. CDR1 SGHDT and CDR2 YYEEEE come from the germline V gene. CDR3 size: 13 residues. The CDR3 loop reads CASSYGAGNEQFF. In nucleotides, the CDR3 is TGTGCCAGCAGCTACGGGGCTGGCAATGAGCAGTTCTTC. Full variable domain (rest looked up from reference TRBV5-6 and TRBJ2-1): DAGVTQSPTHLIKTRGQQVTLRCSPKSGHDTVSWYQQALGQGPQFIFQYYEEEERQRGNFPDRFSGHQFPNYSSELNVNALLLGDSALYLCASSYGAGNEQFFGPGTRLTVL.

This clone was observed a few times. The V call is TRBV5-1, the J call TRBJ2-3; D is uncertain. The germline gives CDR1 SGHRS, CDR2 YFSETQ. Trimming pared 2 bases from V and 5 bases from J, leaving 3 bases between. The CDR3 spans 11 residues. CDR3 DNA sequence: TGCGCCAGCAGCTTTGGAGATACGCAGTATTTT. This sequence encodes CASSFGDTQYF.

This clone was seen more than once but under ten times. This chain links TRBV29-1 with TRBJ2-1; no firm D call. The V end lost 2 bases, the J end lost 6 bases, and 8 bases lay between the germline ends. Germline CDR1 is SQVTM and CDR2 is ANQGSEA. CDR3 length equals 12 residues. Here the CDR3 DNA reads TGCAGCGTTGAAAGGCAGCTCAATGAGCAGTTCTTC. Its translation is CSVERQLNEQFF.

This clone was seen a handful of times. The chain employs TRBV19 and TRBJ2-7; 7 bases are a match to TRBD1. The CDR3 has 13 residues. Germline V gene lookup returns CDR1 LNHDA and CDR2 SQIVND (reference sequence). The J segment lost 2 bases and the V segment lost 5 bases, leaving 3 bases of the junction unmatched. This CDR3 is CASSADRAYEQYF. CDR3 DNA sequence: TGTGCCAGTAGTGCCGACAGGGCCTACGAGCAGTACTTC.

The CDR3 DNA sequence: TGCAGCGTTGAGGGGCTAGCGGGAGGGCACCACAATGAGCAGTTCTTC. Its protein product is CSVEGLAGGHHNEQFF. The chain uses TRBV29-1 and TRBJ2-1; 12 nucleotides align to TRBD2. Germline V gene data show CDR1 as SQVTM and CDR2 as ANQGSEA. CDR3 length equals 16 residues. V dropped 3 bases and J dropped 5; count of bases not matched to a gene: 8.

This clone was observed a handful of times. This chain uses TRBV13 with TRBJ2-3; D unclear. The CDR3 spans 13 residues. V shed 5 bases and J shed 6 bases, with 12 bases lying between them. From germline, CDR1 is PRHDT and CDR2 FYEKMQ (reference sequence). This chain's CDR3 is CASSRTLGDTQYF. DNA for the CDR3: TGTGCCAGCAGCCGAACCCTTGGGGATACGCAGTATTTT.

This chain links TRBV6-1 with TRBJ2-7; D may match TRBD1 or TRBD2 (6 bases each). Germline V gene lookup returns CDR1 MNHNS and CDR2 SASEGT. Trimming removed 4 bases at V and 2 bases at J, with 9 bases between. The CDR3 sequence is 13 residues long. The CDR3 sequence: CASSAGGPYEQYF. The CDR3 region has the DNA TGTGCCAGCAGTGCTGGGGGGCCCTACGAGCAGTACTTC.

CDR3 in DNA: TGTGCCAGCAAGGAGAGCGTCCCGCATTACGAGCAGTACTTC. It yields the protein CASKESVPHYEQYF. The chain couples TRBV6-1 to TRBJ2-7; D is undetermined. Trimming cost V 7 bases and J 4 bases, with 17 bases left between them. Germline CDR1 MNHNS, CDR2 SASEGT. This CDR3 is 14 amino acids long.

The table lists this clone with a few counts. The chain couples TRBV7-8 to TRBJ1-4; D is unclear. There are 15 residues in the CDR3. CDR1 and CDR2 from the germline V gene are SGHVS and FQNEAQ. V was trimmed by 4 bases and J by 0 bases, leaving 9 bases between them. CDR3 in amino acids: CASSSTEATNEKLFF. The CDR3 nucleotides read TGTGCCAGCAGCTCTACAGAGGCAACTAATGAAAAACTGTTTTTT. Full variable domain (rest looked up from reference TRBV7-8 and TRBJ1-4): GAGVSQSPRYKVAKRGQDVALRCDPISGHVSLFWYQQALGQGPEFLTYFQNEAQLDKSGLPSDRFFAERPEGSVSTLKIQRTQQEDSAVYLCASSSTEATNEKLFFGSGTQLSVL.